This T cell receptor (beta chain) derives from a study of brain T cells in children with intractable seizures (dated by TCRdb to the early 2020s). Notes on the research overall: Resected brain tissue from roughly 50 pediatric epilepsy surgery cases was first screened for immune gene transcripts using a NanoString immunology panel. Of the approximately 12 selected surgery cases, pre-surgery blood was also sequenced for eight, so four had brain tissue only.

The immunoSEQ assay was applied to genomic DNA to generate the TCR beta chain sequences. The study's own analysis went as follows. Any CDR3 sequence that did not begin with the conserved framework cysteine at position 104 was removed by hand. To get clonality, the normalized Shannon's Diversity Index was subtracted from one, giving values from 0 (maximal diversity) to 1 (oligoclonal). To check whether a given CDR3 had different frequencies in two samples, for example brain versus blood, chi-squared comparison-of-proportions tests were used. Public clonotypes were found through immuneACCESS searches, while the VDJdb browser was used to judge similarity to known antiviral clonotypes. In its TCRdb copy, this immuneACCESS table keeps in-frame sequences only and misses some clones. Where compared with another copy, unresolved V genes explain less than half of these, and the others have no known cause. V and J calls and clone size are copied from that table; D and trimming were computed from the DNA. The table for this sample lists tens of thousands of clones; more than 80% of them were counted only once. 5.5% to 7% of the sample goes to the ten largest clones.

The sample's time point, from its label and the paper: resected brain tissue, or blood drawn just prior to surgery. The surgery cases showing the highest brain T cell transcript signatures were chosen for TCR beta chain sequencing of brain tissue and, when available, of blood. Before surgery, the patients had been given at least one anti-epileptic drug. The TCR-sequenced patients were children whose drug-resistant epilepsy was caused by tuberous sclerosis complex, focal cortical dysplasia, Rasmussen encephalitis or hemimegalencephaly. The Monarch genomic DNA purification kit was used to extract bulk genomic DNA from unsorted brain tissue and from whole blood. Clipping removes 5 bases from V and 6 bases from J, with 12 as the unmatched junction base count. CDR1 and CDR2, per the germline V gene, are KGHSH and LQKENI. The CDR3 measures 17 amino acids from cysteine to phenylalanine. Kept here is only the CDR3 DNA, which spans 51 bases and is read in frame from base 1.

The study at large found these results: Because pre- and post-surgery blood were sequenced to different depths, clones absent from the pre-surgery sample may reflect undersampling. The patients' HCMV serostatus was not known, and viral specificity was inferred solely from CDR3 sequence similarity.

About this clone itself: The antigen this receptor binds is unknown. No per-base quality is available; no much larger clone lies one base away.

The V and J genes are TRBV18 and TRBJ1-6, and 8 bases in between align with TRBD1. Sequencing used peripheral blood, obtained at surgery. The receptor was derived from a girl aged 2 to 9 with tuberous sclerosis and intractable seizures. The sequenced DNA is TGTGCCAGCTCAACTGGACAGGGTTATCGCGGTAATTCACCCCTCCACTTT. Translated, this is CASSTGQGYRGNSPLHF.